The rows below give T cell receptor beta chains drawn from one sample of a study of cytomegalovirus exposure and HLA in healthy donors. Libraries were prepared by immunoSEQ multiplex PCR; TCRdb keeps only in-frame clonotypes and omits some of them. Here the sample spans about 80,000 clones, around three quarters being singletons. What was sequenced was PBMCs. The receptors derive from a man aged 25-45 years in good health and CMV-seronegative. CDR3s include the opening cysteine and the closing phenylalanine or tryptophan. Fields, in order: clone size, V gene, D gene, J gene, CDR3 protein, CDR3 DNA. The D gene is left open where the match is weak. Clone size, where shown, is once, few, many, or a class for clones that have expanded.

clone size: .; V gene: TRBV19; D gene: .; J gene: TRBJ2-3; CDR3 protein: CASSMSTNTQYF; CDR3 DNA: TGTGCCAGTAGCATGTCGACAAATACGCAGTATTTT
clone size: .; V gene: TRBV28; D gene: TRBD1; J gene: TRBJ1-1; CDR3 protein: CASSSRDREREAFF; CDR3 DNA: TGTGCCAGCAGTTCCCGGGACAGGGAACGTGAAGCTTTCTTT
clone size: .; V gene: TRBV5-1; D gene: TRBD2; J gene: TRBJ2-1; CDR3 protein: CASSISGSSYNEQFF; CDR3 DNA: TGCGCCAGTTCCATTAGCGGGAGCTCCTACAATGAGCAGTTCTTC
clone size: .; V gene: TRBV29-1; D gene: .; J gene: TRBJ2-7; CDR3 protein: CRDQRLPYEQYF; CDR3 DNA: TGCAGAGATCAGAGGCTACCCTACGAGCAGTACTTC
clone size: .; V gene: TRBV7-6; D gene: TRBD2; J gene: TRBJ2-3; CDR3 protein: CASSLAFGGSPDTQYF; CDR3 DNA: TGTGCCAGCAGCTTAGCTTTCGGCGGGAGCCCAGATACGCAGTATTTT
clone size: .; V gene: TRBV29-1; D gene: TRBD2; J gene: TRBJ2-5; CDR3 protein: CSVGRGQETQYF; CDR3 DNA: TGCAGCGTTGGGCGGGGGCAAGAGACCCAGTACTTC
clone size: .; V gene: TRBV30; D gene: .; J gene: TRBJ1-5; CDR3 protein: CAWSVGAGSNQPQHF; CDR3 DNA: TGTGCCTGGAGTGTGGGGGCAGGGAGTAATCAGCCCCAGCATTTT
clone size: .; V gene: TRBV30; D gene: .; J gene: TRBJ2-5; CDR3 protein: CAWNVVGAQETQYF; CDR3 DNA: TGTGCCTGGAATGTTGTTGGGGCCCAAGAGACCCAGTACTTC
clone size: .; V gene: TRBV13; D gene: TRBD1; J gene: TRBJ2-7; CDR3 protein: CASSADADRPYEQYF; CDR3 DNA: TGTGCCAGCAGCGCCGACGCGGACAGGCCCTACGAGCAGTACTTC
clone size: once; V gene: TRBV5-1; D gene: TRBD1; J gene: TRBJ2-3; CDR3 protein: CASRTQTGSTDTQYF; CDR3 DNA: TGCGCCAGCAGAACTCAGACAGGGAGCACAGATACGCAGTATTTT
clone size: .; V gene: TRBV27; D gene: .; J gene: TRBJ2-3; CDR3 protein: CASSSRRTESNTQYF; CDR3 DNA: TGTGCCAGCAGCTCGCGGCGGACTGAGAGCAATACGCAGTATTTT